These 18 T cell receptor beta chains came from one sample sequenced in a study (dated by TCRdb to between 2015 and 2016). The library came from 5' RACE. The run used an Illumina MiSeq. TCRdb took the public reads, trimmed them with fastp at Q25, ran MiXCR for clone calling and kept in-frame beta chains. Rows are combined by CDR3 protein, so each entry shows the most common genes and DNA. For this sample the table gives fewer than 65,000 distinct CDR3 sequences, of which almost 30% were detected only once. Around 2% of the sample is held by the ten biggest clonotypes. The specimen was tumor-infiltrating naive CD4+ T cells sorted from the breast tumor. The sample's cell subset or site label, decoded: naive CD4+ T cells, CD4+CD45RA+CD25-. The receptors were sampled from a female donor with breast cancer.

This clonotype was counted a single time. The V and J genes are TRBV7-9 and TRBJ2-7, with D perhaps matching TRBD1 (5 bases). Germline CDR1 and CDR2: SEHNR and FQNEAQ (reference sequence). CDR3 length equals 14 residues. Trimming left V 4 bases short and J 0 bases short, with 10 bases between. DNA for the CDR3: TGTGCCAGCAGCTCGGACATTGTCTCCTACGAGCAGTACTTC. Its protein is CASSSDIVSYEQYF.

The genes are TRBV2 and TRBJ2-2; 7 nucleotides line up with TRBD1. V was pared by 7 bases and J by 2 bases, with 10 bases of the junction left unmatched. The CDR3 runs 16 residues. Germline CDR1 is SNHLY and CDR2 is FYNNEI. Here the CDR3 reads CASNVRGQINTGELFF. For the CDR3, the DNA is TGTGCCAGCAATGTTCGGGGACAGATCAACACCGGGGAGCTGTTTTTT.

The rearrangement uses TRBV6-5 and TRBJ2-2; the D gene is possibly TRBD2 (6 bases). The CDR3 length is 15 residues. Per germline, CDR1 MNHEY and CDR2 SVGAGI. Deletions cut 11 bases from V and 1 base from J, with 17 bases between. For the CDR3, the DNA is TGTGCCGGCACCCAATGGGGAGGGAACACCGGGGAGCTGTTTTTT. Encoded protein: CAGTQWGGNTGELFF.

This clonotype has ten or more counts. For the CDR3, the DNA is TGCGCCAGCAGCCTAGGGACTGTGGACTACAATGAGCAGTTCTTC. Translation: CASSLGTVDYNEQFF. The chain is built from TRBV5-1 and TRBJ2-1, with a possible D match to TRBD2 (6 bases). Germline loops: CDR1 SGHRS, CDR2 YFSETQ. The CDR3 is made up of 15 amino acids. The V and J ends lost 4 bases and 3 bases respectively, with 14 bases between them.

A few counts support this clonotype. The chain links TRBV20-1 to TRBJ1-1; D not resolved. The V gene's germline CDR1 is DFQATT and CDR2 SNEGSKA (reference sequence). This CDR3 is 14 amino acids long. Trimming stripped 0 bases from V and 6 bases from J, with 14 bases between. In DNA form, the CDR3 reads TGCAGTGCTAGAGATAGCCGACGGATCCCTGAAGCTTTCTTT. The encoded protein is CSARDSRRIPEAFF.

This clonotype showed up just a few times. An end of the junction does not agree with germline; a read error may underlie this. This chain uses TRBV9 with TRBJ1-3; perhaps TRBD1 as D (5 bases). The CDR3 extends over 15 amino acids. Germline assignment: CDR1 SGDLS and CDR2 YYNGEE. The CDR3 sequence: CAGSAQRTSGNTIYF. The CDR3 coding sequence is TGTGCCGGCAGCGCCCAAAGGACATCTGGAAACACCATATATTTT.

This clonotype was seen more than once but under ten times. The gene calls are TRBV20-1 and TRBJ1-5, with a possible D match to TRBD1 (5 bases). V was shortened by 4 bases and J by 4 bases, with 17 bases between the two germline ends. CDR1 is DFQATT and CDR2 is SNEGSKA in the germline V gene (reference sequence). There are 15 residues in the CDR3. The CDR3 nucleotides read TGCAGTGCTATCTCGCCGGGACTTATGAATCAGCCCCAGCATTTT. This translates into CSAISPGLMNQPQHF.

The chain joins TRBV20-1 to TRBJ2-2; 10 bases align to TRBD2. Per the germline V gene, CDR1 is DFQATT and CDR2 is SNEGSKA (reference sequence). The CDR3 is 15 residues long. V gave up 0 bases and J gave up 5 bases; unmatched junction bases: 3. Here the CDR3 reads CSARDLAGETGELFF. The CDR3 nucleotides are TGCAGTGCTAGAGATCTAGCGGGAGAAACCGGGGAGCTGTTTTTT.

The chain joins TRBV4-3 to TRBJ1-4; perhaps TRBD1 as D (6 bases). Germline values: CDR1 LGHNA, CDR2 YSLEER. V was shortened by 1 base and J by 13 bases, with 25 bases between the two germline ends. CDR3 length: 17 amino acids. CDR3 sequence reads: CASSQGPLRGSPSTLFF. CDR3 coding DNA: TGCGCCAGCAGCCAAGGCCCCCTCAGGGGTTCGCCCTCGACACTGTTTTTT.

The CDR3 loop reads CASSTVVKNTEAFF. CDR3 nucleotide sequence: TGTGCCAGCAGCACGGTCGTTAAGAACACTGAAGCTTTCTTT. The chain links TRBV5-5 to TRBJ1-1; D ambiguous. CDR3 length equals 14 residues. V was shortened by 4 bases and J by 1 base, with 11 bases between the two germline ends. From germline, CDR1 is SGHKS and CDR2 YYEKEE (reference sequence).

This clonotype was found a few times. Possible read error: a much larger clone is one base away. The gene calls are TRBV6-5 and TRBJ1-2; 8 positions match TRBD1. Germline V CDR1 and CDR2: MNHEY, SVGAGI. The CDR3 contains 14 residues. The V and J ends lost 6 bases and 6 bases, in that order; junction bases with no gene match: 9. CDR3 coding DNA: TGTGCCAGCAGCCGACCGGGACAGGCCCATGGCTACACCTTC. Amino acids: CASSRPGQAHGYTF.

The chain uses TRBV5-6 and TRBJ2-1; 8 bases fit TRBD2. Germline CDR1 is SGHDT and CDR2 is YYEEEE. The CDR3 is made up of 15 amino acids. J was trimmed by 4 bases and V by 4 bases; bases with no gene match: 7. The DNA of the CDR3 is TGTGCCAGCAGCCCGCCGCCTAGCGGGTACAATGAGCAGTTCTTC. It specifies CASSPPPSGYNEQFF.

Concerning this clonotype itself: One junction end does not reproduce the germline sequence, and a read error may be involved. The chain uses TRBV5-1 and TRBJ2-1, with TRBD2 matching 10 bases. The germline CDR1 and CDR2 sequences are SGHRS and YFSETQ. CDR3 length: 14 amino acids. The CDR3 loop reads CASSPLAGENELFF. Written as DNA, the CDR3 is TGCGCCAGCAGCCCTCTAGCGGGAGAGAATGAGCTGTTCTTC.

Only a few counts were recorded for this clonotype. V gene TRBV15 combines with J gene TRBJ2-7; 8 nucleotides agree with TRBD1. The germline V gene encodes CDR1 LNHNV and CDR2 YYDKDF (reference sequence). CDR3 length: 15 amino acids. V was clipped by 0 bases and J by 3 bases; unmatched bases: 4. The CDR3 loop reads CATSRDTGTGYEQYF. The CDR3 bases are TGTGCCACCAGCAGAGATACCGGGACAGGCTACGAGCAGTACTTC. Drawing the rest from reference TRBV15 and TRBJ2-7, the complete variable domain is DAMVIQNPRYQVTQFGKPVTLSCSQTLNHNVMYWYQQKSSQAPKLLFHYYDKDFNNEADTPDNFQSRRPNTSFCFLDIRSPGLGDTAMYLCATSRDTGTGYEQYFGPGTRLTVT.

A few counts support this clonotype. This chain connects TRBV6-1 to TRBJ1-2; no clear D gene. Trimming shortened V by 6 bases and J by 2 bases, and 16 bases separated the two germline ends. Germline loops: CDR1 MNHNS, CDR2 SASEGT. The CDR3 has 15 residues. In DNA form, the CDR3 reads TGTGCCAGCAGCCTAAATGGAGGCGGAAACTATGGCTACACCTTC. Translation: CASSLNGGGNYGYTF.

The chain combines TRBV9 with TRBJ1-3; 9 bases map to TRBD1. CDR3 length equals 15 residues. The V gene's germline CDR1 is SGDLS and CDR2 YYNGEE. J gave up 4 bases and V 2 bases, and 4 bases lay outside the gene matches. CDR3: CASSVGTGTGNTIYF. For the CDR3, the DNA is TGTGCCAGCAGCGTCGGGACAGGGACAGGAAACACCATATATTTT.

This clonotype was observed a single time. Germline is not matched at one junction end, which may reflect a read error. The V and J genes are TRBV20-1 and TRBJ2-5; D not certain. Looked up from germline, CDR1 is DFQATT and CDR2 is SNEGSKA (reference sequence). CDR3 length equals 17 residues. Written as DNA, the CDR3 is TGCAGTGCTAGACCCCAATGGCAGACTGCGCGCCAAGAGACCCAGCACTTC. It encodes CSARPQWQTARQETQHF.

This clonotype was counted a few times. The chain couples TRBV29-1 to TRBJ1-2, with 10 bases that match TRBD1. Unmatched junction bases numbered 7, after V lost 7 bases and J lost 2 bases. The CDR3 length is 14 residues. Germline V gene lookup returns CDR1 SQVTM and CDR2 ANQGSEA. The DNA for the CDR3 is TGCAGCGCACGGACAGGGGGAGAGAACTATGGCTACACCTTC. This encodes CSARTGGENYGYTF.